The entry below gives a single TCR beta chain sequence along with its context. This receptor's antigen is unknown. No clone much larger than this one lies a single base away; base qualities are absent. In light of the paper, this sample's time point label describes: baseline before first vaccination. The vaccinee samples were drawn from two UK trials, COV001 and COV002, one of which was a single-blind randomized controlled phase 2/3 trial testing AZD1222 (ChAdOx1 nCoV-19) in healthy adults. For TCRbeta chain sequencing, PBMC samples from trial participants were taken at day 0 and at day 28 after the second dose. The trim is 5 bases for V and 7 bases for J, with a gap of 31 bases between the germline ends. The CDR3 sequence holds 19 residues, the cysteine and phenylalanine included. The DNA shown is the 57-base CDR3, in frame from base 1. The germline V gene yields MGHRA for CDR1 and YSYEKL for CDR2.

The CDR3 regions of human TCRbeta chains were analyzed by immunosequencing. The original pipeline was this. TCRs in the repertoires were matched against a reference library of SARS-CoV-2-specific TCRs that had been generated with the MIRA antigen-specificity platform. Breadth meant the fraction of unique TCRs that were SARS-CoV-2-associated, whereas depth meant the fraction of total T cells that were SARS-CoV-2-associated. Using the MIRA data, each spike-specific TCR was assigned both to the spike region to which the TCR was reactive and to a CD4 or CD8 class. Log10-transformed breadth and depth values were compared by one-way ANOVA with Sidak's multiple comparisons tests. As stored in TCRdb, this immuneACCESS dataset retains in-frame rearrangements with V and J assigned. A fraction of the clones does not appear; measured against another copy, unresolved V genes explain less than half of the discrepancy, and the remainder lacks a known reason. From that table come the V and J calls and clone size; the DNA was used to work out D and trimming. The sample data list 100,000 to 150,000 clones, and 85% to 95% of these were observed just once. Around 5% of the sample comes from the top ten.

The record originates from a study of T cell responses to AZD1222 COVID-19 vaccine (dated by TCRdb to the early 2020s). General notes on the study: AZD1222 recipients given second doses at about 4 weeks or at about 12 weeks were pooled, since spike-specific TCR depth and breadth were not found to differ between the two schedules. A total of around 240 trial participants underwent TCR sequencing, of whom 200 to 220 received two doses of AZD1222 and some 25 received two doses of the MenACWY control vaccine. Trial participants were enrolled by age into subgroups of 18-55, 56-69 and 70-plus years, and roughly 160, 29 and 62 TCR-sequenced participants, respectively, were included in these subgroups. General study outcomes and caveats: In the small 56-69-year group, the increase in depth fell short of significance, most likely because of low power. The vaccine-associated CD4 TCRs covered the entire spike protein, and the dominant responses fell in regions 160-218 and 743-854. Reportedly, almost half of the unique spike-specific TCRs recognized epitopes lying outside the regions that are mutated in the B.1.351 and B.1.1.7 variants. Because no day 14 peak-response samples were available, repertoires were characterized only after the peak T cell response. A significant rise in spike-specific TCR breadth and depth was observed after two AZD1222 doses relative to day 0 and relative to MenACWY recipients. Only five to seven AZD1222 recipients were SARS-CoV-2 seropositive at baseline, limiting conclusions about previously exposed vaccinees. Most participants were white British and females outnumbered males, and the authors suggested that clonal diversity may have been underestimated.

Sequenced here: peripheral blood, sampled on day 0 of AZD1222 vaccination. This TCR was sampled from an adult in good health. The chain employs TRBV4-1 and TRBJ2-3; the D segment could be TRBD2, given 6 matching bases. This receptor has the CDR3 CASSSPVRRTVGGENTQYF. In nucleotides, the sequence is TGCGCCAGCAGCTCCCCCGTTCGTAGGACTGTAGGAGGGGAGAATACGCAGTATTTT.